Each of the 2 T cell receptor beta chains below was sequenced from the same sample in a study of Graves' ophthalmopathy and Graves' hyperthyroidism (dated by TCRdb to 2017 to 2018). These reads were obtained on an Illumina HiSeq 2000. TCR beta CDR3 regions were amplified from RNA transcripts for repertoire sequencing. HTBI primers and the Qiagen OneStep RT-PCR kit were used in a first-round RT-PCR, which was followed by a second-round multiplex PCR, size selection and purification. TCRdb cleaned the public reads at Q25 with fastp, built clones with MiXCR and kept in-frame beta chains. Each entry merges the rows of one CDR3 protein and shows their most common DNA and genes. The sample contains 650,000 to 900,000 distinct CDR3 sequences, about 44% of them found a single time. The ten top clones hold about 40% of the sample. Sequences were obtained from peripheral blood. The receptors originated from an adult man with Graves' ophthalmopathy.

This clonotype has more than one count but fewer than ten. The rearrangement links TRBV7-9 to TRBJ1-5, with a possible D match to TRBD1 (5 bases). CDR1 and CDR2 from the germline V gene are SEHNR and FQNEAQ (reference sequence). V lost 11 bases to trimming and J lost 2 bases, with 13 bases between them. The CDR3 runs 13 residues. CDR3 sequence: CACGLQGNQPQHF. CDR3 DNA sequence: TGTGCCTGTGGCCTACAGGGCAATCAGCCCCAGCATTTT.

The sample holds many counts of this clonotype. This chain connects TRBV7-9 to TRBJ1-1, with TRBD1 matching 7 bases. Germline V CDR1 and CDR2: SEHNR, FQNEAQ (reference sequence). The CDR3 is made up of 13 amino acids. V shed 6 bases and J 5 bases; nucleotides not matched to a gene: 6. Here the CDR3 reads CASSARQGTEAFF. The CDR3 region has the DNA TGTGCCAGCAGTGCCAGACAGGGAACTGAAGCTTTCTTT.